A single sample gave rise to the 32 T cell receptor beta chains below, sequenced in a study of Tregs in tolerant kidney transplant recipients. These receptors lack a known antigen. TCRdb's table, derived via immunoSEQ multiplex PCR, lists solely in-frame clones and lacks some. The sample carries 15,000 to 20,000 clones, about two thirds recorded once. Source material: Tregs from blood cultured with allogeneic cells. Receptor source: a human donor in good health.

In nucleotides, the CDR3 is TGTGCCAGCAGCTTGCGGGGGGGCCTAGGAAACACCATATATTTT. Translated: CASSLRGGLGNTIYF. V and J are TRBV5-8 and TRBJ1-3; TRBD1 is a possible D gene (6 bases). Trimming cost V 1 base and J 4 bases, with 12 bases left between them. Germline V gene data show CDR1 as SGHTS and CDR2 as YDEGEE. CDR3 length: 15 residues.

The rearrangement joins TRBV4-3 to TRBJ2-3, with D tentatively TRBD1 or TRBD2 (6 bases each). V was cut by 0 bases and J by 3 bases, with 16 bases left in between. CDR3 size: 17 residues. Germline loops: CDR1 LGHNA, CDR2 YSLEER. CDR3 sequence: CASSQERGTHVTDTQYF. The CDR3 coding sequence is TGCGCCAGCAGCCAAGAACGGGGGACACACGTAACAGATACGCAGTATTTT.

The chain employs TRBV7-2 and TRBJ2-7, with D possibly matching TRBD2 (7 bases). Trimming removed 1 base at V and 4 bases at J, with 11 bases between. This CDR3 spans 14 amino acids. Per the germline V gene, CDR1 is SGHTA and CDR2 is FQGNSA. The DNA of the CDR3 is TGTGCCAGCAGCTTAGTCGGGGGGCGGTACGAGCAGTACTTC. Residues: CASSLVGGRYEQYF.

This clone showed up many times. The rearrangement links TRBV5-4 to TRBJ1-2; 9 bases match TRBD1. The CDR3 totals 14 residues. V gave up 3 bases and J gave up 6 bases; unmatched junction bases: 6. Germline-derived CDR1 and CDR2 are SGHNT and YYREEE (reference sequence). CDR3 in amino acids: CASSSNRGRDGYTF. In DNA form, the CDR3 reads TGTGCCAGCAGCTCGAACAGGGGGCGCGATGGCTACACCTTC.

This sequence joins TRBV20-1 and TRBJ2-2; D unresolved. The germline CDR1 and CDR2 sequences are DFQATT and SNEGSKA (reference sequence). V was shortened by 1 base and J by 8 bases, with 5 bases between the two germline ends. The CDR3 is 11 amino acids. The CDR3 DNA reads as TGCAGTGCTAGAGCGAAGGGGGAGCTGTTTTTT. Translated, it gives CSARAKGELFF.

In its sample, this clone ranks as medium-sized. J is TRBJ2-7 and V is TRBV6-6, with a possible D match to TRBD2 (5 bases). Trimming left V 8 bases short and J 4 bases short, with 15 bases between. Germline assignment: CDR1 MNHNY and CDR2 SVGAGI (reference sequence). The length of the CDR3 is 13 residues. The CDR3 sequence: CASGERGGYEQYF. Here the CDR3 DNA reads TGTGCCAGCGGGGAGCGAGGTGGGTACGAGCAGTACTTC.

The chain recombines TRBV18 with TRBJ1-4, with TRBD1 as a possible D gene (6 bases). CDR1 and CDR2 from the germline V gene are KGHSH and LQKENI. V was cut by 2 bases and J by 12 bases, with 19 bases left in between. The CDR3 runs 15 residues. The CDR3 sequence: CASSPDSGIRGELFF. Here the CDR3 DNA reads TGTGCCAGCTCACCAGATTCAGGGATCAGGGGTGAACTGTTTTTT.

The V call is TRBV5-1, the J call TRBJ2-7; tentatively, D is TRBD1 or TRBD2 (5 bases each). The CDR3 loop spans 15 amino acids. From germline, CDR1 is SGHRS and CDR2 YFSETQ. The V gene lost 0 bases and the J gene lost 5 bases, with 15 bases spanning the gap. CDR3 bases: TGCGCCAGCAGCTTGGGGGGGAACCGAGGGGACGAGCAGTACTTC. Translating it yields CASSLGGNRGDEQYF.

The chain has TRBV5-6 and TRBJ1-3; 9 bases map to TRBD1. This CDR3 region has 18 residues. J lost 9 bases, V lost 4 bases, and 20 bases had no gene match. Germline loops: CDR1 SGHDT, CDR2 YYEEEE. CDR3 DNA: TGTGCCAGCAGCGACCCTCTCTCTTTGCCGGGACAGGGTGCCACCATATATTTT. Translated: CASSDPLSLPGQGATIYF.

The CDR3 DNA is TGTGCCACCAGACAGGGAGGAAGGGGGGAGCAGTTCTTC. Protein: CATRQGGRGEQFF. The chain joins TRBV6-5 to TRBJ2-1, with D possibly being TRBD1 (7 bases). V was shortened by 10 bases and J by 10 bases, with 20 bases between the two germline ends. Germline CDR1 and CDR2: MNHEY and SVGAGI. This CDR3 region has 13 residues.

This rearrangement joins TRBV29-1 to TRBJ2-5, with TRBD1 matching over 9 bases. The V gene end was trimmed by 7 bases and the J gene end by 4 bases; junction bases not matched to a gene: 19. The CDR3 contains 17 residues. Per germline, CDR1 SQVTM and CDR2 ANQGSEA. The CDR3 protein is CSAVRRPDRGGRETQYF. The CDR3 DNA reads TGCAGCGCCGTCCGAAGGCCGGACAGGGGCGGGCGAGAGACCCAGTACTTC.

CDR3 nucleotide sequence: TGTGCCAGCAGCTTAGTTATAAGCGTAGCCAAAAACATTCAGTACTTC. It specifies CASSLVISVAKNIQYF. This chain connects TRBV11-3 to TRBJ2-4; D call uncertain. The CDR3 has 16 residues. The germline CDR1 and CDR2 sequences are SGHNT and YENEEA. V dropped 1 base and J dropped 0 bases, with 10 bases sitting between them.

This clone was counted between two and nine times. The chain combines TRBV7-6 with TRBJ1-1; no clear D gene. The CDR3 loop spans 14 amino acids. V was clipped by 5 bases and J by 0 bases, with 10 bases between them. CDR1 and CDR2 from the germline V gene are SGHVS and FNYEAQ. For the CDR3, the DNA is TGTGCCAGCAGCCGTGGACTGCTGAACACTGAAGCTTTCTTT. As protein: CASSRGLLNTEAFF. The whole variable domain, remainder taken from reference TRBV7-6 and TRBJ1-1, is GAGVSQSPRYKVTKRGQDVALRCDPISGHVSLYWYRQALGQGPEFLTYFNYEAQQDKSGLPNDRFSAERPEGSISTLTIQRTEQRDSAMYRCASSRGLLNTEAFFGQGTRLTVV.

DNA of the CDR3: TGTGCCAGCAGCTTAGCAACCGGGACACCAAAAAATAACTATGGCTACACCTTC. Translating it yields CASSLATGTPKNNYGYTF. The chain links TRBV7-9 to TRBJ1-2; tentatively, D is TRBD1 (6 bases). V gave up 0 bases and J gave up 1 base, with 18 bases separating them. CDR1 is SEHNR, CDR2 FQNEAQ, per germline (reference sequence). CDR3 length equals 18 residues.

The chain combines TRBV5-1 with TRBJ2-3, with D possibly TRBD1 on 7 matching bases. The CDR3 loop spans 13 amino acids. V was cut by 0 bases and J by 11 bases, with 13 bases left in between. Germline loops: CDR1 SGHRS, CDR2 YFSETQ. The CDR3 region has the DNA TGCGCCAGCAGCTTGGGTGCGGGACAGATGCAGTATTTT. Protein sequence: CASSLGAGQMQYF.

This chain uses TRBV6-5 with TRBJ1-5; 8 nucleotides agree with TRBD1. Per the germline V gene, CDR1 is MNHEY and CDR2 is SVGAGI. The CDR3 is made up of 15 amino acids. V shed 8 bases and J 4 bases; nucleotides not matched to a gene: 10. CDR3 sequence: CASCPGTGFNQPQHF. For the CDR3, the DNA is TGTGCCAGCTGCCCAGGGACAGGCTTTAATCAGCCCCAGCATTTT.

This chain uses TRBV5-1 with TRBJ1-6; 9 bases line up with TRBD1. There are 16 residues in the CDR3. With V trimmed by 4 bases and J by 1 base, 3 bases remained unmatched. The V gene's germline CDR1 is SGHRS and CDR2 YFSETQ. The chain's CDR3 is CASSRTGESYNSPLHF. DNA for the CDR3: TGCGCCAGCAGCCGGACAGGGGAATCCTATAATTCACCCCTCCACTTT.

This clone was observed a few times. The chain recombines TRBV11-1 with TRBJ2-7; the D gene is possibly TRBD1 (5 bases). V lost 5 bases and J lost 7, with 21 bases in between. The CDR3 totals 15 residues. Germline values: CDR1 SGHAT, CDR2 FQDESV (reference sequence). CDR3: CASSRLQGHSFEQYF. CDR3 sequence (DNA): TGTGCCAGCAGCCGATTGCAGGGTCACTCCTTTGAGCAGTACTTC. Drawing the rest from reference TRBV11-1 and TRBJ2-7, the complete variable domain is EAEVAQSPRYKITEKSQAVAFWCDPISGHATLYWYRQILGQGPELLVQFQDESVVDDSQLPKDRFSAERLKGVDSTLKIQPAELGDSAMYLCASSRLQGHSFEQYFGPGTRLTVT.

V and J are TRBV30 and TRBJ2-7, with D perhaps being TRBD1 or TRBD2 (5 bases each). Trimming removed 0 bases at V and 2 bases at J, with 17 bases between. The CDR3 contains 16 residues. Germline loops: CDR1 GTSNPN, CDR2 SVGIG (reference sequence). This chain's CDR3 is CAWSVLGDSRTYEQYF. The CDR3 DNA sequence: TGTGCCTGGAGTGTACTGGGAGACAGTCGAACCTACGAGCAGTACTTC.

V usage is TRBV11-2 and J usage is TRBJ2-5; D remains unclear. V was clipped by 1 base and J by 5 bases, with 2 bases between them. CDR3 length equals 11 residues. Germline values: CDR1 SGHAT, CDR2 FQNNGV. CDR3 DNA sequence: TGTGCCAGCAGCTTAGGCGAGACCCAGTACTTC. Translation: CASSLGETQYF.

Comment on this clone: A much larger clone is a single base away; this may be a read error. Within the sample, other DNA sequences also encode this same CDR3. The rearrangement joins TRBV7-2 to TRBJ2-2; D gene unclear. Per germline, CDR1 SGHTA and CDR2 FQGNSA. The CDR3 totals 16 residues. V lost 5 bases and J lost 5, with 18 bases in between. The CDR3 nucleotides read TGTGCCAGCAGCCCACTTCGTGTGGTATTTACCGGGGAGCTGTTTTTT. Encoded protein: CASSPLRVVFTGELFF.

The gene calls are TRBV9 and TRBJ2-3, with TRBD2 matching 10 bases. V gave up 4 bases and J gave up 0 bases; unmatched junction bases: 14. There are 19 residues in the CDR3. Germline-derived CDR1 and CDR2 are SGDLS and YYNGEE. In DNA, the CDR3 is TGTGCCAGCAGCCTGAGGCCCAGACTAGCGGGCCTTAGCACAGATACGCAGTATTTT. Protein sequence: CASSLRPRLAGLSTDTQYF.

V is TRBV9 and J is TRBJ2-1; the match to TRBD2 covers 9 bases. The CDR3 spans 16 residues. Per germline, CDR1 SGDLS and CDR2 YYNGEE. V lost 0 bases and J lost 4; bases outside the gene matches: 5. The CDR3 is CASSVAPAGGYNEQFF. CDR3 coding DNA: TGTGCCAGCAGCGTAGCCCCAGCGGGAGGATACAATGAGCAGTTCTTC.

V usage is TRBV7-6 and J usage is TRBJ2-3; 8 bases fit TRBD2. CDR3 length: 15 residues. CDR1 and CDR2 from the germline V gene are SGHVS and FNYEAQ. Losses at the gene ends were 0 bases for V and 1 base for J; bases not matched to a gene: 0. CDR3 DNA sequence: TGTGCCAGCAGCTTAGCGGGACTAGGCACAGATACGCAGTATTTT. This sequence encodes CASSLAGLGTDTQYF.

This clone was counted only a few times. V and J are TRBV6-1 and TRBJ1-2; the D gene is possibly TRBD1 (5 bases). The CDR3 length is 11 residues. CDR1 is MNHNS and CDR2 is SASEGT in the germline V gene. Between the trimmed V and J ends, which lost 8 bases and 8 bases, there was a span of 12 bases. The CDR3 nucleotides are TGTGCCAGCGGGAGGGGTTTAGGCTACACCTTC. Translated, it gives CASGRGLGYTF.

V usage is TRBV11-3 and J usage is TRBJ2-7, with 9 bases lining up with TRBD2. CDR3 length: 17 residues. With 1 base clipped from V and 2 bases from J, the junction kept 9 bases outside the gene matches. The germline gives CDR1 SGHNT, CDR2 YENEEA. Here the CDR3 reads CASSLVMSGRSPYEQYF. In DNA form, the CDR3 reads TGTGCCAGCAGCTTAGTCATGAGCGGGAGGTCCCCCTACGAGCAGTACTTC. Looking up the rest from reference TRBV11-3 and TRBJ2-7 gives the full variable domain: EAGVVQSPRYKIIEKKQPVAFWCNPISGHNTLYWYLQNLGQGPELLIRYENEEAVDDSQLPKDRFSAERLKGVDSTLKIQPAELGDSAVYLCASSLVMSGRSPYEQYFGPGTRLTVT.

The genes are TRBV11-2 and TRBJ2-7, with D unresolved. The CDR3 runs 16 residues. CDR1 SGHAT and CDR2 FQNNGV come from the germline V gene. With 1 base removed from V and 0 bases from J, the gap between germline ends came to 13 bases. This chain's CDR3 is CASSLGLGFSSYEQYF. The CDR3 DNA follows: TGTGCCAGCAGCTTAGGGCTAGGGTTCAGCTCCTACGAGCAGTACTTC.

This clone turned up a few times. The same CDR3 arises from other DNA sequences in this sample as well. The chain carries TRBV19 and TRBJ2-5, with no clear D. Germline lookup yields CDR1 LNHDA and CDR2 SQIVND (reference sequence). V lost 2 bases and J 1 base, leaving 8 bases between the germline ends. This CDR3 region has 14 residues. As DNA, the CDR3 is TGTGCCAGTAGTATATGGGCAGGCCAAGAGACCCAGTACTTC. Encoded protein: CASSIWAGQETQYF.

This sequence joins TRBV5-1 and TRBJ2-7; TRBD1 might be the D (6 bases). V lost 0 bases to trimming and J lost 6 bases, with 16 bases between them. From germline, CDR1 is SGHRS and CDR2 YFSETQ. The CDR3 consists of 15 residues. CDR3 sequence reads: CASSLGPRGSGEQYF. CDR3 coding DNA: TGCGCCAGCAGCTTGGGGCCCAGGGGAAGTGGCGAGCAGTACTTC. Using reference TRBV5-1 and TRBJ2-7 for the parts outside the CDR3, the full variable domain is KAGVTQTPRYLIKTRGQQVTLSCSPISGHRSVSWYQQTPGQGLQFLFEYFSETQRNKGNFPGRFSGRQFSNSRSEMNVSTLELGDSALYLCASSLGPRGSGEQYFGPGTRLTVT.

The genes are TRBV7-9 and TRBJ2-7; D possibly corresponds to TRBD1 (6 bases). Per the germline V gene, CDR1 is SEHNR and CDR2 is FQNEAQ (reference sequence). The V end was cut by 5 bases, the J end by 2 bases, with 13 bases between. The CDR3 sequence is 14 residues long. For the CDR3, the DNA is TGTGCCAGCAGCCGGACAGCCGATGCCTACGAGCAGTACTTC. Its translation is CASSRTADAYEQYF.

The chain is built from TRBV27 and TRBJ2-2, with a weak D call TRBD2 (5 bases). This CDR3 comprises 15 residues. V lost 5 bases to trimming and J lost 0 bases, with 10 bases between them. CDR1 and CDR2 (germline): MNHEY, SMNVEV (reference sequence). The CDR3 loop reads CASSTLGANTGELFF. The CDR3 DNA reads TGTGCCAGCAGTACCTTGGGAGCGAACACCGGGGAGCTGTTTTTT.

The V and J genes are TRBV7-9 and TRBJ2-1; D is possibly TRBD1 (6 bases). The CDR3 runs to 13 residues. Germline CDR1 and CDR2: SEHNR and FQNEAQ (reference sequence). Trimming pared 5 bases from V and 14 bases from J, leaving 19 bases between. The CDR3 DNA follows: TGTGCCAGCAGCCCCGAGTTAGAGGACAGAAAGTTCTTC. Protein: CASSPELEDRKFF.